The present T cell receptor beta chain was sequenced within a study of blood T cell repertoires in COVID-19. Using immunoSEQ multiplex PCR, the repertoire was profiled, and TCRdb retains in-frame clones only, with some absent. The table shows some 68,000 clones, with roughly 88% occurring only once. The CDR3 sequence is 14 residues long. V gave up 2 bases and J gave up 4 bases, with 12 bases separating them. Germline V lookup: CDR1 LGHNA, CDR2 YNFKEQ. The sequenced material came from peripheral blood. This chain links TRBV4-2 with TRBJ2-7; D might be TRBD1 (5 bases). The clonotype originates from a man in his fifties or sixties with COVID-19, enrolled during active disease. The DNA of the CDR3 is TGTGCCAGCAGCCAACAACCCCGACAGTACGAGCAGTACTTC. Protein: CASSQQPRQYEQYF.